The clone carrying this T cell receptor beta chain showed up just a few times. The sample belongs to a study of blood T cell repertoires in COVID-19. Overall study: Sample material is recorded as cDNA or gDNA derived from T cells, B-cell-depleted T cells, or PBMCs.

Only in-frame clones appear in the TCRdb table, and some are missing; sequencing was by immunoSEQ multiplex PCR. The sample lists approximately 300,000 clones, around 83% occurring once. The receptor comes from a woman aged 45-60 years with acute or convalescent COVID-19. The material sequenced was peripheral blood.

The CDR3, as DNA: TGTGCCAGCAGTGAAACCGAAGCGCGGGAGCAGTTCTTC. It translates to CASSETEAREQFF. The chain joins TRBV2 to TRBJ2-1; D is uncertain. CDR3 size: 13 residues. The V gene's germline CDR1 is SNHLY and CDR2 FYNNEI. Between the trimmed V and J ends, which lost 2 bases and 10 bases, there was a span of 12 bases.